The clone carrying this T cell receptor beta chain was counted at least ten times. The data belong to a study of blood T cell repertoires in COVID-19. The overall study: Samples representing acute and convalescent COVID-19 were sourced from the United States, Italy and Spain. Sample material is recorded as cDNA or gDNA derived from T cells, B-cell-depleted T cells, or PBMCs.

CDR1 and CDR2 (germline): SGHTA, FQGTGA. The CDR3 runs to 14 residues. The V gene end was trimmed by 5 bases and the J gene end by 4 bases; junction bases not matched to a gene: 3. In the original workflow: Reference gene primer amplification gave estimated nucleated cell counts. Profiling relied on immunoSEQ multiplex PCR, and the TCRdb table lists in-frame clones only, not all of them. V, J and clone size are those of that table, while D and trimming were read from the DNA. The sample lists tens of thousands of clones, approximately 85% occurring once. Sequencing was carried out using peripheral blood. The receptor was isolated from a human donor in a cohort sampled during active COVID-19. The donor label of this sample is uncertain. The chain is built from TRBV7-3 and TRBJ1-1, with TRBD1 matching 11 bases. CDR3 sequence reads: CASSTGTGGTEAFF. In DNA form, the CDR3 reads TGTGCCAGCAGCACTGGGACAGGGGGCACTGAAGCTTTCTTT.